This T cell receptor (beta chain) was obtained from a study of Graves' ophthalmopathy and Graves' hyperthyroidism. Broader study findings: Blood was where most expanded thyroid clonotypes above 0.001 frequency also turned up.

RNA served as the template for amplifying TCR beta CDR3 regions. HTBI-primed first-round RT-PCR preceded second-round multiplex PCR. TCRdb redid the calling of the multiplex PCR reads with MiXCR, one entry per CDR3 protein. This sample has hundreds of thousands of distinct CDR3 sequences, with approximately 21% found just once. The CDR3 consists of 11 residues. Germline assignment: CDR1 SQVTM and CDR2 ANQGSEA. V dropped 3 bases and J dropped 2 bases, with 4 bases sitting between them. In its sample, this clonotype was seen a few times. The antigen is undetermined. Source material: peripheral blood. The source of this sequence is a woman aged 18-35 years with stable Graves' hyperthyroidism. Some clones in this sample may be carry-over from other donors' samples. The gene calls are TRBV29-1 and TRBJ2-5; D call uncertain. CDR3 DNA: TGCAGCGTTGACGGGCAAGAGACCCAGTACTTC. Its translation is CSVDGQETQYF.